This paragraph reports one T cell receptor beta chain. The target of this receptor is not known. One base away there is no much larger clone; base qualities are not given. The trim is 0 bases for V and 4 bases for J, with a gap of 15 bases between the germline ends. Including cysteine and phenylalanine, the CDR3 has 16 amino acids. Solely the CDR3 DNA is kept, with 48 bases framed from the first base. CDR1 SEHNR and CDR2 FQNEAQ were looked up in the germline V gene (reference sequence). Library preparation was by the immunoSEQ multiplex PCR assay. For the multiplex PCR, a mixture combining 60 forward primers for TCR Vbeta segments and 13 reverse primers for TCR Jbeta segments was used. Amplification of the CDR3 region of rearranged TCR beta genes was performed with a multiplex PCR assay on genomic DNA. On the Illumina HiSeq System, the amplified TCR beta libraries were sequenced as 87-base-pair reads. The authors processed their data as follows. In a later analysis, tens of millions of unique TCR beta chains were counted across the 650 to 750 repertoires, and approximately 11 million of these chains were shared by at least two donors. To remove PCR and sequencing errors, raw reads were error-corrected and collapsed into unique sequences using a nearest-neighbor algorithm that merged closely related sequences. To assign V, D and J gene segments, CDR3 sequences were aligned to IMGT reference sequences. For a sequence to be retained, a match of at least six nucleotides was required to both a V gene segment and a J gene segment. Rearrangements were called productive when the CDR3 lacked stop codons and stayed in frame with V and J; all others were non-productive. Following IMGT convention, CDR3 was defined as the stretch from the second conserved V-encoded cysteine up to the conserved J-encoded phenylalanine. The earlier analysis of 500 to 650 of the donors excluded any sequence lacking an unambiguous match to a single V gene segment. In an earlier analysis of approximately 590 of the donors, a V segment was called functional when productive rearrangements were above 56.7%, and segregating when the standard deviation between donors exceeded 5%. A statistical classification framework was built for diagnosing cytomegalovirus status from the catalog of TCR beta chain sequences. A later analysis assigned V and J genes by comparing TCR nucleotide sequences with IMGT/GENE-DB human TR gene sequences. The TCRdist pipeline was used in a later analysis to assign CDR3 sequences and most-parsimonious VDJ recombination scenarios. In a later analysis, each TCR beta chain was defined by its CDR3 amino acid sequence together with its V-gene family, and reads lacking a unique V-gene family were excluded. A later analysis removed 550 to 700 highly shared, low-generation-probability nucleotide sequences to deal with suspected cross-contamination and a sequencing artifact. A later analysis calculated a clonal expansion index for each public chain from normalized within-repertoire ranks of inferred template counts. Generation probabilities in a later analysis came from a VDJ recombination model fitted to out-of-frame rearrangements, and those results were checked against IGoR. Hypergeometric tests were used in a later analysis to score TCR-TCR, TCR-HLA and TCR-CMV co-occurrence, with a repertoire-size bias correction applied to the TCR pairs. False discovery rates were estimated in a later analysis by permuting HLA or CMV assignments 20 times. In a later analysis, co-occurring TCRs were grouped using DBSCAN, and TCRdist sequence similarity was added for clustering within HLA-allele-positive subsets. Co-occurrence clustering excluded repertoires with fewer than 30,000 or more than 120,000 public chains, plus five with anomalous nucleotide sharing. The immuneACCESS repertoire file appears here via TCRdb, limited to in-frame rearrangements. These files lack a portion of the clones; in checked studies, under half of the deficit traces to unresolved V genes, and the cause of the others is not known. The V and J calls and clone size were taken over from that table, and D and trimming were inferred from the DNA. This sample gives fewer than 200,000 clones in total; over 70% of them show up just once. The ten largest clonotypes hold around 3% of the sample.

The data were taken from a study of cytomegalovirus exposure and HLA in healthy donors (dated by TCRdb to between 2016 and 2019). General notes on the study: According to an earlier analysis of 587 of the donors, 200 million or so T cells yielded roughly 100 million unique TCR beta sequences and about 300 Gb of sequence data. The study used immunosequencing to profile the T cell repertoires of approximately 650 subjects and linked those repertoires to cytomegalovirus serostatus. A separate validation cohort of more than 100 different subjects was used in addition to the approximately 610-subject first cohort. The study was designed to test whether signatures of past pathogen exposure could be identified by cataloging public T cell receptors. All discovery cohort repertoires had been generated on a single sequencing platform. Among the approximately 400 genotyped donors, roughly 80% belonged to the genetic ancestry cluster associated with self-reported Caucasian donors. Roughly 300 gigabases of sequencing data and 75 million to 85 million unique TCR sequences made up an early release that covered around 640 HLA-typed donors. A later genetic analysis used genome-wide SNP genotypes for about 65% of the roughly 700 donors, treating that subset as a discovery cohort. In the later analysis, no new phenotypic data were used to find candidate immune exposures; instead, reliance was placed on TCR beta sequences and their occurrence across donors. To predict cytomegalovirus infection status, the study brought together high-throughput TCR immunosequencing, statistical association of individual TCRs with disease status, and machine learning. Donor age, sex, ethnicity and CMV serostatus were compiled together with the repertoire data. The number of donors typed differed by locus, with about 629-630 for A, B, C, DRB1 and DQB1, 522 for DQA1, approximately 570 for DPA1, and approximately 470 for DPB1. HLA typing included class I and class II loci at four-digit resolution. Among approximately 370 genotyped donors of the cohort, an average of approximately 220,000 unique TCR beta nucleotide sequences was sequenced per donor, of which about 18% were non-productive. An earlier analysis of several hundred of the donors applied high-throughput TCR beta sequencing to assess whether each TCR beta V gene segment acted as functional or pseudogenic. Roughly five DR-DQ haplotypes were handled as single units for association and clustering because linkage in the cohort was strong. A later analysis re-examined previously published TCR beta repertoires from just over 650 donors and added high-resolution HLA genotyping to investigate patterns of TCR occurrence.

The cohort consisted of fewer than 700 healthy bone marrow donors. All cohort members were sampled while nominally healthy, although unrecorded immune exposures were likely present. The donor was CMV seropositive and was included in the group of approximately 300 seropositive cohort members. A peripheral blood sample was collected from each donor, and TCR beta sequencing was performed on peripheral blood mononuclear cells. Genomic DNA extraction from the blood cell samples was performed with the Qiagen DNeasy Blood Extraction Kit. Here is what the overall study found, with its caveats: According to a later genetic analysis, donors in an Asian-associated ancestry cluster had fewer N-insertions in productive TCRs than the roughly 670-donor mean. Several of the top co-occurrence clusters appeared to be linked to parvovirus B19, influenza, CMV and Epstein-Barr virus, according to a later analysis. This cohort had only TCR beta chains sequenced, and the lack of alpha or paired-chain data limited which features could be detected. A group of highly shared sequence variants was considered likely to be a technical artifact of the sequencing pipeline. In a later genetic analysis, a missense DCLRE1C variant was associated with V-gene and J-gene trimming of TCR beta chains, and the association was replicated in an independent cohort. In a later analysis, HLA-associated TCR beta chains were found to be more clonally expanded and to have lower generation probabilities than equally common non-associated chains. Linkage disequilibrium might explain the correlated functional status among segregating V segments, but an unknown experimental factor could not be excluded. Presence/absence analyses assumed roughly uniform sequencing depth across donors, an assumption that may not hold. A further reported finding was that TCR beta sequences accurately predicted the HLA-A and HLA-B alleles for most subjects in the first cohort. HLA typing was unavailable for some donors at each locus, so association tests used only the typed subset. Because counts were too low, 15 to 20 rarely observed V segments, including chromosome 9 orphons, were excluded from the earlier analysis of 587 of the donors. The study listed 164 TCR beta chains as associated with cytomegalovirus. The authors suggested that the approach could potentially be generalized to other disease states and immunological phenotypes. When HLA alleles, especially DR and DQ, strongly co-occurred, attributing TCR associations to individual alleles was difficult. Cytomegalovirus status was reported to be diagnosed by the classifier with high specificity and sensitivity in both the original and validation cohorts. At a false discovery rate of 0.05, a later analysis linked 16,951 TCR beta sequences to specific HLA alleles. In a later analysis, most CMV-associated TCR beta chains were found to appear HLA-restricted, with HLA associations seemingly driven largely by CMV exposure. While some public TCRs were present in many individuals, most TCR sequences turned up only very rarely across donors. In an earlier analysis of more than 500 of the donors, most TCR beta V segments appeared in productive rearrangements about 87% or about 30% of the time, broadly matching IMGT annotations. A few of the identified cytomegalovirus-associated TCR beta chains were confirmed in vitro to be specific for cytomegalovirus antigens. Immune exposure information for the cohort was limited to CMV serostatus. The 87-base-pair reads could not distinguish some IMGT-functional V segments, including TRBV6-2 and TRBV6-3, so those segments were excluded. In a later analysis, TCR association rates were found to vary across HLA loci, with the most associated TCRs seen for DRB1 alleles and the fewest for HLA-C alleles.

This receptor chain uses TRBV7-9 and TRBJ1-2; the D gene remains uncertain. What was sequenced was PBMCs. This TCR was recovered from a woman between 45 and 65 years old in good health and CMV-seropositive. The DNA reads TGTGCCAGCAGCTTAGCGCTAAATCCAGACACCTATGGCTACACCTTC. This is translated as CASSLALNPDTYGYTF.